Listed below are T cell receptor beta chains from one sample, sequenced in a study of radiation and T cells in renal cell carcinoma. Libraries were prepared by immunoSEQ multiplex PCR; TCRdb keeps only in-frame clonotypes and omits some of them. The data show about 140,000 clones, less than 85% seen once. The sample was blood, taken from a patient whose treatment included radiotherapy and nephrectomy. Receptors originate from a woman aged 45-60 years with renal cell carcinoma. Each CDR3 is given without its conserved first and last residue.

CDR3 length | V gene | CDR3 protein
14 | TRBV7-6 | ASSLFPSGASYEQY
13 | TRBV7-9 | ASSRAGEAYNEQF
11 | TRBV6-1 | AMAGKPEDTQY
11 | TRBV28 | ASGRHGIEEQY
13 | TRBV4-3 | ASSQGAGGAYEQF
13 | TRBV11-2 | ASSLLAASYNEQF
12 | TRBV10-3 | AIRTSGTQETQY
13 | TRBV18 | ASSPPDGATGELF
9 | TRBV20-1 | SAPTAYEQY
10 | TRBV19 | ASSLHIGEQY
15 | TRBV19 | ASSIPRLAGVTGELF
12 | TRBV6-1 | ASTSEQGKREQY
13 | TRBV10-1 | ASRKGRDSTYEQY
12 | TRBV10-3 | AIREGLADYEQY
14 | TRBV6-5 | ASSYRGFHSGNTIY
10 | TRBV6-1 | ASTRQPYEQY
10 | TRBV29-1 | SGGQGSTEAF
13 | TRBV30 | AWSIGQGDNSPLH
9 | TRBV19 | ASSIWGTQY
8 | TRBV20-1 | SASRGEQY
12 | TRBV2 | ASSELGGYEGYT
11 | TRBV6-6 | ASSYMGQYEQY
12 | TRBV30 | AWSWGRSGNTIY
12 | TRBV28 | ASSMTGGDLKAF
11 | TRBV10-2 | ASRADTEETQY
13 | TRBV5-4 | ASSLPPPSTGELF
15 | TRBV4-1 | ASSQPLAGARYNEQF
16 | TRBV21-1 | ASSKGRGSGGHRETQY
11 | TRBV5-1 | ASSIGNSYEQY
11 | TRBV30 | AWQQGGNSPLH
11 | TRBV11-3 | ASSPSRVGEQF
12 | TRBV19 | ASLRDPMNTEAF
15 | TRBV4-2 | ASSQAPSGGPPGELF
11 | TRBV14 | ASSHIYKDGYT
11 | TRBV27 | ASCQGAAYGYT
10 | TRBV18 | ASSPQDVGYT
12 | TRBV7-2 | ASSSSGPIGEQY
10 | TRBV15 | ATSKADQPQH
11 | TRBV18 | ASSVPGNYGYT
12 | TRBV19 | ASSYSSANYGYT
15 | TRBV5-1 | ASSLTMTDSQTGELF